This TCR beta chain was identified in a study of T-cell reconstitution after alpha-beta-depleted transplantation in children. Unique molecular identifiers were incorporated when the TCRbeta library was constructed. TCRdb used MiXCR to reprocess the PCR reads, holding one entry per CDR3 protein. The repertoire holds 500,000 or so distinct CDR3 sequences, with about 30% as singletons. The CDR3 is 16 amino acids. Looked up from germline, CDR1 is SGHVS and CDR2 is FNYEAQ. The V end lost 3 bases, the J end lost 3 bases, and 15 bases lay between the germline ends. The input for sequencing was PBMCs from the stem cell graft donor, taken from the stem cell graft. This receptor was identified in a human donor who donated a stem cell graft to a child with aplastic anemia. The rearrangement links TRBV7-6 to TRBJ2-1; TRBD2 might be the D (6 bases). The CDR3 nucleotides are TGTGCCAGCAGCTTCGATCGACTAGGAGACTACAATGAGCAGTTCTTC. Translation gives CASSFDRLGDYNEQFF.